The sequence of this T cell receptor (beta chain) was determined in a study of Ad26.COV2.S vaccination and SARS-CoV-2 variants. TCRdb's copy holds only in-frame clones and misses some; the assay was immunoSEQ multiplex PCR. The sample carries about 350,000 clones, about 85% recorded once. This sample's treatment: roughly 18 received Ad26.COV2.S at low or high dose, single or two shots; about 5 received placebo; per-sample allocation not given. Following the first vaccine or placebo injection, samples were taken on day 63. As to this clone: Its antigen is unknown.

Whole-study results and caveats: Breadth and depth estimates from TCRs may understate total T cell responses. It was vaccine recipients, not placebo recipients, who had the higher spike-specific TCR breadth.

The CDR3 consists of 15 residues. Germline loops: CDR1 SGHNT, CDR2 YYREEE (reference sequence). After removal of 4 bases from V and 4 bases from J, the junction contained 5 bases not matched to a gene. The genes are TRBV5-4 and TRBJ2-3; the match to TRBD2 covers 11 bases. This sample comprised peripheral blood, obtained in a trial of Ad26.COV2.S vaccine versus placebo. This TCR was recovered from a person between 18 and 59 years old who received the Ad26.COV2.S COVID-19 vaccine or a placebo. CDR3 sequence (DNA): TGTGCCAGCAGCCTCCGGACTAGCGGGCCAGATACGCAGTATTTT. It specifies CASSLRTSGPDTQYF.